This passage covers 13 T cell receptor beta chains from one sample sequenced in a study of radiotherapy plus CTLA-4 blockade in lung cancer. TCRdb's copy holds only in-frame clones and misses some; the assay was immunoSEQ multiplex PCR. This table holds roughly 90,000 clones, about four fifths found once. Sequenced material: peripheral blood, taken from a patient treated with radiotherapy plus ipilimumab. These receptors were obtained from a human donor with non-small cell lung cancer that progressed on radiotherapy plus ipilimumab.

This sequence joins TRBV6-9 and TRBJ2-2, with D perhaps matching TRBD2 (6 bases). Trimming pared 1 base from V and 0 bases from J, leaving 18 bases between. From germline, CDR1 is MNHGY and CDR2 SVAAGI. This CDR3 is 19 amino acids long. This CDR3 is CASSYCRGRPISNTGELFF. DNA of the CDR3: TGTGCCAGCAGTTATTGCCGGGGGAGGCCAATTTCGAACACCGGGGAGCTGTTTTTT.

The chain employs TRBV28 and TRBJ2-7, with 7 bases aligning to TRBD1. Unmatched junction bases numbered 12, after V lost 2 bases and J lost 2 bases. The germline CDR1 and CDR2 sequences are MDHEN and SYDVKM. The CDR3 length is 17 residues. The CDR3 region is CASSLGHRGQKPYEQYF. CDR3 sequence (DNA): TGTGCCAGCAGTTTAGGGCACAGGGGCCAGAAACCCTACGAGCAGTACTTC. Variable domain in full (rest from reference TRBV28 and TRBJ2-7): DVKVTQSSRYLVKRTGEKVFLECVQDMDHENMFWYRQDPGLGLRLIYFSYDVKMKEKGDIPEGYSVSREKKERFSLILESASTNQTSMYLCASSLGHRGQKPYEQYFGPGTRLTVT.

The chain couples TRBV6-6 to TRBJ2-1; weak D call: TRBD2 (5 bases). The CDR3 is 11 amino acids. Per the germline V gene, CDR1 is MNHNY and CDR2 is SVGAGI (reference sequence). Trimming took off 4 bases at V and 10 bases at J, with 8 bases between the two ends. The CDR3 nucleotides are TGTGCCAGCAGTTCGGGATGGGAGCAGTTCTTC. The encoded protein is CASSSGWEQFF.

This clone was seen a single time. Here the CDR3 DNA reads TGTGCCAGCAGCGTAGGGGGGACAGGAAGCACCGGGGAGCTGTTTTTT. Translation: CASSVGGTGSTGELFF. J is TRBJ2-2 and V is TRBV9; 8 nucleotides agree with TRBD1. This CDR3 spans 16 amino acids. The V gene's germline CDR1 is SGDLS and CDR2 YYNGEE. The V segment lost 0 bases and the J segment 4 bases; nucleotides outside the gene matches: 5.

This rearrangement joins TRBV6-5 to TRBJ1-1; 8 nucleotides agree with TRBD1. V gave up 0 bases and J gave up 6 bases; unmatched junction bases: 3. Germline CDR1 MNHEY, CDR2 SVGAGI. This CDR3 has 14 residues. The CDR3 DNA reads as TGTGCCAGCAGTTACTCCCACAGGGGGGCTGAAGCTTTCTTT. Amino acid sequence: CASSYSHRGAEAFF.

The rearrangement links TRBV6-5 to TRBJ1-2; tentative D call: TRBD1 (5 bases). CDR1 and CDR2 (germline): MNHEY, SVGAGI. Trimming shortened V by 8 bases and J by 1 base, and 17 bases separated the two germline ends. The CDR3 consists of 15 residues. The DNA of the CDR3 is TGTGCCAGCTCCCCCCCGGGGCACTATAACTATGGCTACACCTTC. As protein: CASSPPGHYNYGYTF.

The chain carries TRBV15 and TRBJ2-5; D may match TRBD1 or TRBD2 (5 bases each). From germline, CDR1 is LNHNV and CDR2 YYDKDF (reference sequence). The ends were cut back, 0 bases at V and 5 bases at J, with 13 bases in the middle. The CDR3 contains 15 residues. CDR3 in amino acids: CATSRDGGAGETQYF. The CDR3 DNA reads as TGTGCCACCAGCAGAGATGGGGGAGCTGGGGAGACCCAGTACTTC.

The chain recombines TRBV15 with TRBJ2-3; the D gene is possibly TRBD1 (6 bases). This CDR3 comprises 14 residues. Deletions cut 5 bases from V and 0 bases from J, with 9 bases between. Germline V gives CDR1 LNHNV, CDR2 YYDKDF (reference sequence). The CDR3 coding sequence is TGTGCCACCAGCGGCGGACAGAGCACAGATACGCAGTATTTT. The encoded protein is CATSGGQSTDTQYF.

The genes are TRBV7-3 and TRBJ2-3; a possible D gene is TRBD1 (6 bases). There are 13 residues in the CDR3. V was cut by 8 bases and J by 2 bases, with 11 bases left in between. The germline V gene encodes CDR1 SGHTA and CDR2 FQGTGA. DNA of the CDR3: TGTGCCAGCGCCCGGGACAACACAGATACGCAGTATTTT. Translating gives CASARDNTDTQYF.

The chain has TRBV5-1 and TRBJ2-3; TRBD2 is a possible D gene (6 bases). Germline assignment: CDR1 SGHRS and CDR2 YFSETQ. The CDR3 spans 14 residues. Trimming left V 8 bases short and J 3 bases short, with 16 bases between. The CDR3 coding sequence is TGCGCCAGTGGTGCCGGGAGCGGGACAGATACGCAGTATTTT. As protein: CASGAGSGTDTQYF.

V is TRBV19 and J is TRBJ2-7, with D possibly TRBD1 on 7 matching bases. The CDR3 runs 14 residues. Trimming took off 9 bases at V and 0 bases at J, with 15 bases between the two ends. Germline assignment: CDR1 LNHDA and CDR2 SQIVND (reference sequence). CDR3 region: CASVSGGISYEQYV. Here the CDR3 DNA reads TGTGCCAGCGTCTCAGGGGGGATCTCCTACGAGCAGTACGTC.

The CDR3, as DNA: TGTGCCAGCAGCCCTCGACGTACTTTAGGTCCCGGGACAGGGACCCCCCCCAATGAGCAGTTCTTC. Its translation: CASSPRRTLGPGTGTPPNEQFF. The chain recombines TRBV7-3 with TRBJ2-1; 9 bases align to TRBD1. V was pared by 5 bases and J by 6 bases, with 29 bases of the junction left unmatched. This CDR3 contains 22 residues. The germline V gene encodes CDR1 SGHTA and CDR2 FQGTGA.

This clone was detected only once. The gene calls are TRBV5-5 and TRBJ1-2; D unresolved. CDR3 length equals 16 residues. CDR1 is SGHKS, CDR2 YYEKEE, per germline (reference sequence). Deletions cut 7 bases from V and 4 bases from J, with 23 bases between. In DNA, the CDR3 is TGTGCCAGCTTGGAGTCTCTCTCGCGAAAGACCTATGGCTACACCTTC. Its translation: CASLESLSRKTYGYTF.